This TCR beta chain was found in a study of blood T cells in healthy people across ages. PCR was performed a second time for about 7 to 12 cycles using a sample-barcoded 5' primer and a J-beta primer mix. Each cDNA molecule, via a template-switch adaptor with 12 random nucleotides, was tagged. Any given sample supplied a minimum of 3 million CDR3-containing paired-end reads. TCRdb reanalysed the 5' RACE reads using MiXCR and keeps one entry per CDR3 protein. The sample has about a million distinct CDR3 sequences, just over 50% seen once. This clonotype was observed a handful of times. Its matching antigen is unknown. Notes on the study in general: A strong correlation was found between TCR beta diversity and the percentage of naive T cells. CMV status of donors was unknown, possibly confounding expanded clonotype changes.

The sample consisted of blood. This clonotype was obtained from a woman between 55 and 75 years old in good health.

CDR3 in DNA: TGCACCAGCAGCCTAACGCGGAGGGGGCGTGAGCAGTACTTC. Translating gives CTSSLTRRGREQYF. This chain connects TRBV1 to TRBJ2-7; the table assigns TRBD1, which was not confirmed against the DNA. TRBV1 is an annotated pseudogene. The CDR3 runs to 14 residues.